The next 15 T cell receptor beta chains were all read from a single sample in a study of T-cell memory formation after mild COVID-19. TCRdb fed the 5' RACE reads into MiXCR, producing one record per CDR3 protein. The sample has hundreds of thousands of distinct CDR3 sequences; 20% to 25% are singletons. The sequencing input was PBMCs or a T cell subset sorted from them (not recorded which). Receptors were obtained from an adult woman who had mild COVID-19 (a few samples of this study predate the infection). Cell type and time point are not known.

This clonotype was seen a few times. The DNA of the CDR3 is TGTGCCAGCAGTTTATCCCGGGTTCAAGAGACCCAGTACTTC. Protein product: CASSLSRVQETQYF. The chain carries TRBV12-3 or TRBV12-4 and TRBJ2-5; no reliable D call. The CDR3 is 14 amino acids. V was shortened by 2 bases and J by 2 bases, with 9 bases between the two germline ends.

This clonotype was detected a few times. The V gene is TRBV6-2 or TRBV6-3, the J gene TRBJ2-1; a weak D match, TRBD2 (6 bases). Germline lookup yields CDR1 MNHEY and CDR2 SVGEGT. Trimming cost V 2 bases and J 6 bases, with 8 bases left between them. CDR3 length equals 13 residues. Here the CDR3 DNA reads TGTGCCAGCAGTTACACTAGCTTCAATGAGCAGTTCTTC. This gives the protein CASSYTSFNEQFF.

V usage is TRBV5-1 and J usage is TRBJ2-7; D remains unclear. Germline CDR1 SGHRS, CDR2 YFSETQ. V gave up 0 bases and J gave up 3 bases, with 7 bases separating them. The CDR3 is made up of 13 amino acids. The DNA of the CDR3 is TGCGCCAGCAGCTTGGCCGACAACTACGAGCAGTACTTC. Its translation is CASSLADNYEQYF.

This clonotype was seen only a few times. The CDR3 loop is CASSEGTYASSYNEQFF. The CDR3 DNA reads as TGTGCCAGCAGTGAAGGAACTTACGCGAGCTCCTACAATGAGCAGTTCTTC. The chain links TRBV6-1 to TRBJ2-1; D is unclear. The CDR3 is 17 residues long. Germline V gene sequence: CDR1 MNHNS, CDR2 SASEGT. V lost 1 base and J lost 0, with 13 bases in between.

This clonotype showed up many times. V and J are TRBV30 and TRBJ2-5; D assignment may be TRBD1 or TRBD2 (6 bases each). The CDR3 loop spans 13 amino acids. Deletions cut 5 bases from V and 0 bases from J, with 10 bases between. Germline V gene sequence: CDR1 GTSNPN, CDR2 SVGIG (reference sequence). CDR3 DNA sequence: TGTGCCTGGGGACGGGGGCACCAAGAGACCCAGTACTTC. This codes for CAWGRGHQETQYF.

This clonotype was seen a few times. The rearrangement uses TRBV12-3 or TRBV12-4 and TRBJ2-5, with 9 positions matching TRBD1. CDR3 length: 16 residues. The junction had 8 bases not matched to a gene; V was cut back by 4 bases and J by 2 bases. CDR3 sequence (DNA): TGTGCCAGCAGTTGGGGAGGGACAGGGTTACAAGAGACCCAGTACTTC. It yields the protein CASSWGGTGLQETQYF.

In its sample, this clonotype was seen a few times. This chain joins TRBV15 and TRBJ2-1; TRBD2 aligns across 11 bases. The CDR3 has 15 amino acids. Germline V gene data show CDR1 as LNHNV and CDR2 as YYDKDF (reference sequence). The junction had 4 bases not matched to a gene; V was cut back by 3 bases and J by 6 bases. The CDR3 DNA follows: TGTGCCACCAGCAGCCTAGCGGGAGGCGGCAATGAGCAGTTCTTC. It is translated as CATSSLAGGGNEQFF.

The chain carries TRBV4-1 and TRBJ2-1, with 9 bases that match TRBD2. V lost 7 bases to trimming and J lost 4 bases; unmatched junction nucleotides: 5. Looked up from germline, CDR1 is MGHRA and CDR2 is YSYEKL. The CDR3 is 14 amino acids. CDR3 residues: CASNERGVYNEQFF. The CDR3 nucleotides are TGCGCCAGCAACGAGCGGGGGGTTTACAATGAGCAGTTCTTC.

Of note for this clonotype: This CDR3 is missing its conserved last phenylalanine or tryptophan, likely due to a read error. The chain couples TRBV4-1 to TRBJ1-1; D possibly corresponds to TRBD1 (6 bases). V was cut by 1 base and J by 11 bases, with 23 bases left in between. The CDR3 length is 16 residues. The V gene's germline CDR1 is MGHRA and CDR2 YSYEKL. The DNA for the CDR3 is TGCGCCAGCAGCCAAGTGGGCGGGGGGGCCGCCGGGTTGGCTTTCCTT. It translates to CASSQVGGGAAGLAFL.

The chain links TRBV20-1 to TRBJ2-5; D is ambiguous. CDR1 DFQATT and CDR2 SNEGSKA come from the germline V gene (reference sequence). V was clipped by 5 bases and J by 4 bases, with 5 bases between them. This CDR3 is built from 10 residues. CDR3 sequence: CSALLETQYF. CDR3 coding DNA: TGCAGTGCTTTGCTAGAGACCCAGTACTTC.

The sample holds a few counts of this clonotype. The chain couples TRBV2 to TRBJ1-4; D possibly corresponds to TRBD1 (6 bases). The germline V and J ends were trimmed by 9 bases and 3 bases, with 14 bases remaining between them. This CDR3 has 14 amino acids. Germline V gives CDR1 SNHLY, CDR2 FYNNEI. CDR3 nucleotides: TGTGCCAGTGAACGGGGGCAAGCTAATGAAAAACTGTTTTTT. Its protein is CASERGQANEKLFF.

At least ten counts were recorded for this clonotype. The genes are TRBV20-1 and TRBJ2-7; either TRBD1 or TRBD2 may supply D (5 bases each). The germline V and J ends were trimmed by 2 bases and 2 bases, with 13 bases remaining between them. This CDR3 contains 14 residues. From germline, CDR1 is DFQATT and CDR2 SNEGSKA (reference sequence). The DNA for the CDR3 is TGCAGTGCTAGACCAAACCTGGGGGCCTACGAGCAGTACTTC. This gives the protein CSARPNLGAYEQYF.

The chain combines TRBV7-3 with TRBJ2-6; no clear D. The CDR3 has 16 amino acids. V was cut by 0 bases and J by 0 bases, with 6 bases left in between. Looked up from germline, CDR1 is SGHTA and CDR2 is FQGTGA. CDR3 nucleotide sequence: TGTGCCAGCAGCTTAACGCAGTACTCTGGGGCCAACGTCCTGACTTTC. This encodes CASSLTQYSGANVLTF.

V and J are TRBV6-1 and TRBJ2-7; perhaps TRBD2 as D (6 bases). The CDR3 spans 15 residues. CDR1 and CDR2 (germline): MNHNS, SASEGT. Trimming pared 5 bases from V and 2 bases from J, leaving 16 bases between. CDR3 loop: CASSPLVGGTYEQYF. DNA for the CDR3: TGTGCCAGCAGTCCTCTCGTGGGGGGTACCTACGAGCAGTACTTC.

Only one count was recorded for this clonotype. The CDR3 DNA sequence: TGTGCCAGCAGCCCGGAAGCTAGCGACACCGGGGAGCTGTTTTTT. Amino acid sequence: CASSPEASDTGELFF. V is TRBV7-9 and J is TRBJ2-2; maybe TRBD2 (6 bases). V was pared by 5 bases and J by 3 bases, with 13 bases between. Germline V gene lookup returns CDR1 SEHNR and CDR2 FQNEAQ (reference sequence). The CDR3 contains 15 residues. Filled out from reference TRBV7-9 and TRBJ2-2, the complete variable domain reads DTGVSQNPRHKITKRGQNVTFRCDPISEHNRLYWYRQTLGQGPEFLTYFQNEAQLEKSRLLSDRFSAERPKGSFSTLEIQRTEQGDSAMYLCASSPEASDTGELFFGEGSRLTVL.